This TCR beta chain was recovered during a study of T cell responses to AZD1222 COVID-19 vaccine. Turning to the study itself: Second-dose timings of about 4 or about 12 weeks were pooled. Study results and limitations: Clonal diversity was possibly underestimated; the donors were predominantly white British and more often female. When two AZD1222 doses had been given, Spike-specific TCR breadth and depth rose. As reported, nearly half of all spike-specific TCRs target variant regions that are unmutated.

With respect to this clone: Its antigen is currently unknown.

The assay was immunoSEQ multiplex PCR, and TCRdb's table has in-frame clones only and misses some. The sample includes under 200,000 clones, around nine tenths seen only once; the top ten take approximately 1.5%. Germline assignment: CDR1 MDHEN and CDR2 SYDVKM. The germline V and J ends were trimmed by 5 bases and 1 base, with 14 bases remaining between them. The CDR3 totals 15 residues. This chain links TRBV28 with TRBJ1-1; D might be TRBD1 (5 bases). The TCR originated in an adult in good health. This specimen consisted of peripheral blood, obtained on day 0 of AZD1222 vaccination. CDR3 bases: TGTGCCAGCAGTATTAACCGGGGCCAGAACACTGAAGCTTTCTTT. It encodes CASSINRGQNTEAFF.